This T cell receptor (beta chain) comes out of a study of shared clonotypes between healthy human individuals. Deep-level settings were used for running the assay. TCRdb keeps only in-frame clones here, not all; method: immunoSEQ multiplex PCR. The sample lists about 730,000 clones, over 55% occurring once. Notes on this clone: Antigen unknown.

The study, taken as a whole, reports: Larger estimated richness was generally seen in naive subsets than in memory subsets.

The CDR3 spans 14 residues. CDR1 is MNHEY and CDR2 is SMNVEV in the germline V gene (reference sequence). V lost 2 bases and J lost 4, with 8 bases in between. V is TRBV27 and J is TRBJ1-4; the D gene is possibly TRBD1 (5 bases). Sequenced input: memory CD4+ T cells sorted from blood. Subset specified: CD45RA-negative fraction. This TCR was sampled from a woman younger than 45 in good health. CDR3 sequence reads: CASSLVGLNEKLFF. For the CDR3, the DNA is TGTGCCAGCAGTTTAGTGGGGCTTAATGAAAAACTGTTTTTT. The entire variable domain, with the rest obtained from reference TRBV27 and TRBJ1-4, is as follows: EAQVTQNPRYLITVTGKKLTVTCSQNMNHEYMSWYRQDPGLGLRQIYYSMNVEVTDKGDVPEGYKVSRKEKRNFPLILESPSPNQTSLYFCASSLVGLNEKLFFGSGTQLSVL.